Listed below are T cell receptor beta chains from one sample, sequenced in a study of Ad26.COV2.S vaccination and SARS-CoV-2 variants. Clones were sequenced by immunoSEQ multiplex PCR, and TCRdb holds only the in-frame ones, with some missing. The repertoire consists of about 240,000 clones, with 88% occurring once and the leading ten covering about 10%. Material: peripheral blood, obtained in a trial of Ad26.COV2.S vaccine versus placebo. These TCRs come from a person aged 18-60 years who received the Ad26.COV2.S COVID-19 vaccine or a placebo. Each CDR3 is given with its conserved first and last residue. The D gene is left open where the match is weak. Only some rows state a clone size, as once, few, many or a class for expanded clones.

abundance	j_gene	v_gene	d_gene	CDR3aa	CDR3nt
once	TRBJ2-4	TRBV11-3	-	CASSSDTQGGIQYF	TGTGCCAGCAGCTCCGATACCCAAGGGGGCATTCAGTACTTC
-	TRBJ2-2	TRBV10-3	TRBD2	CAISGIAGGPNTGELFF	TGTGCCATAAGCGGGATAGCGGGGGGTCCTAACACCGGGGAGCTGTTTTTT
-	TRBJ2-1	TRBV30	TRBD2	CAWRTSGRAVYEQFF	TGTGCCTGGAGAACTAGCGGGAGGGCCGTCTATGAGCAGTTCTTC
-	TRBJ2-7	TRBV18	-	CASSPTAVHYEQYF	TGTGCCAGCTCACCAACCGCTGTTCACTACGAGCAGTACTTC
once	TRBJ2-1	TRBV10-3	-	CAIALGGASSYNEQFF	TGTGCCATCGCTCTAGGGGGGGCGAGCTCCTACAATGAGCAGTTCTTC
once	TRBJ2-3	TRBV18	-	CASSPLLGDTQYF	TGTGCCAGCTCACCCCTACTAGGAGATACGCAGTATTTT
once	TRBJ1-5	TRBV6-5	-	CASSYSRVGNQPQHF	TGTGCCAGCAGTTACTCGAGGGTGGGCAATCAGCCCCAGCATTTT
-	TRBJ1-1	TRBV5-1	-	CASSLVLRTVGTEAFF	TGCGCCAGCAGCTTGGTCCTTCGGACAGTTGGAACTGAAGCTTTCTTT
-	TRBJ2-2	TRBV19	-	CASLGVAPTGELFF	TGTGCCAGTTTAGGGGTTGCTCCCACCGGGGAGCTGTTTTTT
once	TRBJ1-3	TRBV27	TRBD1	CASSLTGDPPGNTIYF	TGTGCCAGCAGTCTGACAGGGGACCCTCCTGGAAACACCATATATTTT
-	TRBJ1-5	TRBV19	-	CASSPGPYSNQPQHF	TGTGCCAGTAGTCCTGGGCCGTATAGCAATCAGCCCCAGCATTTT
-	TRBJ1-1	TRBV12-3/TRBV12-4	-	CASSSGGNTEAFF	TGTGCCAGCAGCTCCGGCGGGAACACTGAAGCTTTCTTT
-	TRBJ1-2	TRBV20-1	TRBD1	CSATGGDGYTF	TGCAGTGCTACAGGGGGCGATGGCTACACCTTC
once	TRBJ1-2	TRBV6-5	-	CASSYGALNYGYTF	TGTGCCAGCAGTTACGGGGCCCTAAACTATGGCTACACCTTC
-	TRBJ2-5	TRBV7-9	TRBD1	CASSSPLTRDSSFQETQYF	TGTGCCAGCAGTTCACCTCTAACCCGGGACAGTTCCTTTCAAGAGACCCAGTACTTC
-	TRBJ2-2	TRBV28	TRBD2	CASRPGLAGAGELFF	TGTGCCAGCAGGCCGGGACTAGCGGGGGCCGGGGAGCTGTTTTTT
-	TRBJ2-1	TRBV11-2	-	CASSLIRNEQFF	TGTGCCAGCAGCCTTATTCGGAATGAGCAGTTCTTC
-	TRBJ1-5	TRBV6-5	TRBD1	CASMGRGRDNQPQHF	TGTGCCAGCATGGGCAGGGGGCGCGACAATCAGCCCCAGCATTTT
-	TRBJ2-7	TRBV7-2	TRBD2	CASRATSGREGEQYF	TGTGCCAGCAGGGCCACTAGCGGGAGAGAAGGGGAGCAGTACTTC
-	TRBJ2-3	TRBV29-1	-	CSVSHVRRSDTQYF	TGCAGCGTTTCCCACGTCCGCCGCTCAGATACGCAGTATTTT
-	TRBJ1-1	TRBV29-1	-	CSVDRDAEAFF	TGCAGCGTTGACAGGGACGCTGAAGCTTTCTTT
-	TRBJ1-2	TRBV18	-	CASSRAREANYGYTF	TGTGCCAGCTCACGAGCCCGGGAAGCTAACTATGGCTACACCTTC